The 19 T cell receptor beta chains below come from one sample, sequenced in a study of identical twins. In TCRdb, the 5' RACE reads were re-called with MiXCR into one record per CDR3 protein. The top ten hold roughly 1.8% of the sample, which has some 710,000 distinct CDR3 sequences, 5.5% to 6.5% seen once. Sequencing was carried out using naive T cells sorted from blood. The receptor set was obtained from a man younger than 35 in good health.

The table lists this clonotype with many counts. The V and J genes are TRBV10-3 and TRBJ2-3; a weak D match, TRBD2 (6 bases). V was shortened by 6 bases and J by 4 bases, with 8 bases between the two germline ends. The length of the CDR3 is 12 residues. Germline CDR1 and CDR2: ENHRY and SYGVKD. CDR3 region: CAIRDYSDTQYF. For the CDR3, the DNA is TGTGCCATCAGGGACTATTCAGATACGCAGTATTTT.

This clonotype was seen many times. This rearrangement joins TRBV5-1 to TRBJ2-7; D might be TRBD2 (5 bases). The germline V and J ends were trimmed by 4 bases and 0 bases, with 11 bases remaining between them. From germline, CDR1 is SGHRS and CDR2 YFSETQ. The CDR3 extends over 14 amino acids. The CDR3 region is CASSGIASSYEQYF. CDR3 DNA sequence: TGCGCCAGCAGCGGCATAGCGAGCTCCTACGAGCAGTACTTC.

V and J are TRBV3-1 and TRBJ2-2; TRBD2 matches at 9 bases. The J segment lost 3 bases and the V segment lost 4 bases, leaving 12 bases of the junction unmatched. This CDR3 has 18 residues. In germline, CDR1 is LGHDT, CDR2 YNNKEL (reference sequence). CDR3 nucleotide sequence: TGTGCCAGCAGCCCCCACCGGGCAGCGGGAGGACACACCGGGGAGCTGTTTTTT. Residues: CASSPHRAAGGHTGELFF.

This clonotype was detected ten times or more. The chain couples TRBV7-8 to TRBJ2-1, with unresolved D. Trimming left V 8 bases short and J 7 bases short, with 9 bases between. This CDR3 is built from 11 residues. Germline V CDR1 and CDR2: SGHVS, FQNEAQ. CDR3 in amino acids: CASLVLNEQFF. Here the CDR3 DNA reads TGTGCCAGCCTAGTGCTTAATGAGCAGTTCTTC.

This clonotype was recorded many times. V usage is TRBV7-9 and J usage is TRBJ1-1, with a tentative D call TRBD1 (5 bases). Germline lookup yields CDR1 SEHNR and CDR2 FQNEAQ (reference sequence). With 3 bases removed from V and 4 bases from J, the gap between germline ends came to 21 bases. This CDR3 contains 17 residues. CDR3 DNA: TGTGCCAGCAGCTTTACACCGGGACTTCAGAGGGTCACTGAAGCTTTCTTT. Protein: CASSFTPGLQRVTEAFF.

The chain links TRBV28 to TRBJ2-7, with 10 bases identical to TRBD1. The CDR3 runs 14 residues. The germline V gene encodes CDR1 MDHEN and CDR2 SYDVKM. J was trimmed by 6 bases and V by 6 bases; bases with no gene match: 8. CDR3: CASRKGTGVGEQYV. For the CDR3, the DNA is TGTGCCAGCAGGAAAGGGACAGGGGTTGGCGAGCAGTACGTC.

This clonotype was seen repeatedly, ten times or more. This chain's CDR3 is CASSLPGVNYGYTF. CDR3 nucleotide sequence: TGCGCCAGCAGCTTGCCAGGGGTTAACTATGGCTACACCTTC. The V gene is TRBV5-1, the J gene TRBJ1-2; tentative D call: TRBD1 (6 bases). This CDR3 has 14 amino acids. Germline values: CDR1 SGHRS, CDR2 YFSETQ. V was clipped by 1 base and J by 1 base, with 8 bases between them.

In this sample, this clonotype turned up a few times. The CDR3 region has the DNA TGTGCCAGCAGTTACTCTCCCCGGGCGGGAGGGCGGAGTGAGCAGTTCTTC. This sequence encodes CASSYSPRAGGRSEQFF. V and J are TRBV6-5 and TRBJ2-1; 9 bases are shared with TRBD2. With 0 bases clipped from V and 9 bases from J, the junction kept 12 bases outside the gene matches. Germline V gene data show CDR1 as MNHEY and CDR2 as SVGAGI. The CDR3 is made up of 17 amino acids.

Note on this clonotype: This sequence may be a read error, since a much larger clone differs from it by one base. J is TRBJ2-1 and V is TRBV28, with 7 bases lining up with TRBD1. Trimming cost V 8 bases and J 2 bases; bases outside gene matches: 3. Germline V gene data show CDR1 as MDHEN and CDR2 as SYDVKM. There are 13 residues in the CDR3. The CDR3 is CASSGQAYNEQFF. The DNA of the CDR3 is TGTGCCAGCTCTGGACAGGCCTACAATGAGCAGTTCTTC.

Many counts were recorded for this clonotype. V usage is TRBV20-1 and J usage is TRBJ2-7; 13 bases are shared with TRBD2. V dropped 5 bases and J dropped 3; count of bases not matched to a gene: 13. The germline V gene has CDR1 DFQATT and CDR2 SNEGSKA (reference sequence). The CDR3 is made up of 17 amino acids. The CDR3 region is CSAPQPSLAGGNYEQYF. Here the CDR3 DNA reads TGCAGTGCTCCACAACCATCACTAGCGGGAGGGAACTACGAGCAGTACTTC.

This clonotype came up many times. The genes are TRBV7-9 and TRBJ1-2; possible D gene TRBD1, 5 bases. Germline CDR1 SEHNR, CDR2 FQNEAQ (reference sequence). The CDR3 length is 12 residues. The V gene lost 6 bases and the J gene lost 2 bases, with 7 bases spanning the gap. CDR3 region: CASSAGNYGYTF. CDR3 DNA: TGTGCCAGCAGTGCAGGGAACTATGGCTACACCTTC. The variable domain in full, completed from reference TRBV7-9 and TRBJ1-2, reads DTGVSQNPRHKITKRGQNVTFRCDPISEHNRLYWYRQTLGQGPEFLTYFQNEAQLEKSRLLSDRFSAERPKGSFSTLEIQRTEQGDSAMYLCASSAGNYGYTFGSGTRLTVV.

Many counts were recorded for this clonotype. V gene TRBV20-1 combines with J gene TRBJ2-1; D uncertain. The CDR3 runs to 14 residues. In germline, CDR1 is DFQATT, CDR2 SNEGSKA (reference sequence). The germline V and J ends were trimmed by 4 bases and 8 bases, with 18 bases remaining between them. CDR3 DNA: TGCAGTGCTAAGTCGAGTATGATGTACTATGAGCAGTTCTTC. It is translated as CSAKSSMMYYEQFF.

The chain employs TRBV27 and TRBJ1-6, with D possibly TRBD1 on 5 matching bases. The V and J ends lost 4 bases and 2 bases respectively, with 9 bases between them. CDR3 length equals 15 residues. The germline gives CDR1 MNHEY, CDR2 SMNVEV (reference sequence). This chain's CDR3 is CASSYAGPYNSPLHF. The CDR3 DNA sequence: TGTGCCAGCAGTTACGCAGGGCCCTATAATTCACCCCTCCACTTT.

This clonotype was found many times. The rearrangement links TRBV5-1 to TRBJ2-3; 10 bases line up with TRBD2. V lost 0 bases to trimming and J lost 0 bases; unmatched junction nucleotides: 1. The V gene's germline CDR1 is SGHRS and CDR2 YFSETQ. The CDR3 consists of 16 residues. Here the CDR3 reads CASSLELAGSTDTQYF. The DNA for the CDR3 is TGCGCCAGCAGCTTGGAACTAGCGGGGAGCACAGATACGCAGTATTTT.

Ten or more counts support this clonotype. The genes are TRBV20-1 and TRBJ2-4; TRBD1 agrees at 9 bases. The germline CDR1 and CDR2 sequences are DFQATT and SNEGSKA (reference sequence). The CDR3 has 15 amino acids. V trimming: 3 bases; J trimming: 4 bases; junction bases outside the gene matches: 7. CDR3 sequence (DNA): TGCAGTGCTAGGTTTGCCGGGACAGGGAAAAACATTCAGTACTTC. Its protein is CSARFAGTGKNIQYF.

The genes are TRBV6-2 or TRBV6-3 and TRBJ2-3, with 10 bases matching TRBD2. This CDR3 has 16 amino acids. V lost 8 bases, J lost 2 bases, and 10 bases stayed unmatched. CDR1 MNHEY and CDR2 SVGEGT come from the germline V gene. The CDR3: CASPPHLAGATDTQYF. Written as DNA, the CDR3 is TGTGCCAGCCCACCGCATCTAGCGGGGGCCACAGATACGCAGTATTTT.

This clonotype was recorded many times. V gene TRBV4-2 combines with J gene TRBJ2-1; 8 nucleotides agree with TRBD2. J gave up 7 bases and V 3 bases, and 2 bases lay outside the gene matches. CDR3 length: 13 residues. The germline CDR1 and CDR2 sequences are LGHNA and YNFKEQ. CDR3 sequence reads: CASSQTSVNEQFF. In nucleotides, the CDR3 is TGTGCCAGCAGCCAGACTAGCGTAAATGAGCAGTTCTTC.

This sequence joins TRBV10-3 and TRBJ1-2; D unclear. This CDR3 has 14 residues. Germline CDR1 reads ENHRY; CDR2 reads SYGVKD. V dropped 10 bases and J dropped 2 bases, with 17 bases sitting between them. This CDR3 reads CANPLGWENYGYTF. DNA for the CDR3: TGTGCCAACCCTCTGGGGTGGGAGAACTATGGCTACACCTTC.

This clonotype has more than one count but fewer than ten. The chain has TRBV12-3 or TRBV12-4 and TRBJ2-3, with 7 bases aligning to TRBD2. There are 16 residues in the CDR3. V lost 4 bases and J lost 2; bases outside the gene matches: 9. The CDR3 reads CASSWPGLAVTDTQYF. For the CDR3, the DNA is TGTGCCAGCAGTTGGCCGGGGCTAGCGGTCACAGATACGCAGTATTTT.